These 22 T cell receptor beta chains came from one sample sequenced in a study of CD8 T cells in ankylosing spondylitis. TCRdb reanalysed the 5' RACE reads using MiXCR and keeps one entry per CDR3 protein. Among roughly 160,000 distinct CDR3 sequences listed, approximately 9% were seen once. The specimen was blood, either unsorted or a sorted T cell fraction (not recorded which). The source is a female donor with ankylosing spondylitis or in good health (not recorded which).

This clonotype was counted between two and nine times. The rearrangement joins TRBV29-1 to TRBJ2-7, with D unresolved. V was pared by 6 bases and J by 0 bases, with 12 bases between. This CDR3 is 13 amino acids long. Per the germline V gene, CDR1 is SQVTM and CDR2 is ANQGSEA. This chain's CDR3 is CSVRGPSSYEQYF. The CDR3 DNA is TGCAGCGTCCGCGGACCGAGCTCCTACGAGCAGTACTTC.

The chain couples TRBV6-2 or TRBV6-3 to TRBJ1-1; the D is unclear. The CDR3 is 17 amino acids. Trimming stripped 6 bases from V and 1 base from J, with 21 bases between. Germline V gene data show CDR1 as MNHEY and CDR2 as SVGEGT. The CDR3 coding sequence is TGTGCCAGCAGCTTCTGGAGTGAGGGCGCAGCGAACACTGAAGCTTTCTTT. This encodes CASSFWSEGAANTEAFF.

In its sample, this clonotype was seen a few times. The V gene is TRBV10-3, the J gene TRBJ2-3; 7 nucleotides line up with TRBD2. V was clipped by 4 bases and J by 5 bases; unmatched bases: 9. This CDR3 is 15 amino acids long. From germline, CDR1 is ENHRY and CDR2 SYGVKD. The CDR3 region has the DNA TGTGCCATCAGTGGGGAGGGTCAGGCTCTAGATACGCAGTATTTT. Translation gives CAISGEGQALDTQYF.

This clonotype was detected a few times. The V gene is TRBV6-5, the J gene TRBJ2-2; D might be TRBD2 (5 bases). The CDR3 runs 17 residues. Germline V gene sequence: CDR1 MNHEY, CDR2 SVGAGI. The V end was cut by 0 bases, the J end by 3 bases, with 14 bases between. The CDR3 coding sequence is TGTGCCAGCAGTTACTCTGCGGCTAGCAGACACACCGGGGAGCTGTTTTTT. Translation gives CASSYSAASRHTGELFF.

In nucleotides, the CDR3 is TGTGCCAGCAGCCCGGATATAGTAGATACGCAGTATTTT. Its translation: CASSPDIVDTQYF. The V and J genes are TRBV14 and TRBJ2-3; no clear D. From germline, CDR1 is SGHDN and CDR2 FVKESK. Trimming removed 4 bases at V and 5 bases at J, with 10 bases between. The CDR3 consists of 13 residues. The whole variable domain, remainder taken from reference TRBV14 and TRBJ2-3, is EAGVTQFPSHSVIEKGQTVTLRCDPISGHDNLYWYRRVMGKEIKFLLHFVKESKQDESGMPNNRFLAERTGGTYSTLKVQPAELEDSGVYFCASSPDIVDTQYFGPGTRLTVL.

The rearrangement links TRBV4-3 to TRBJ1-2; 8 nucleotides match TRBD1. The V and J ends lost 8 bases and 8 bases, in that order; junction bases with no gene match: 10. Germline V gene data show CDR1 as LGHNA and CDR2 as YSLEER. CDR3 length: 13 residues. In DNA form, the CDR3 reads TGCGCCAGCGGAAACCTGGACAGGGAGGGCTACACCTTC. Amino acids: CASGNLDREGYTF.

The chain combines TRBV7-9 with TRBJ2-1; the match to TRBD2 covers 9 bases. The CDR3 spans 17 residues. The germline V gene has CDR1 SEHNR and CDR2 FQNEAQ (reference sequence). V trimming: 6 bases; J trimming: 2 bases; junction bases outside the gene matches: 11. The CDR3 loop reads CASRDFGTSPPYNEQFF. CDR3 bases: TGTGCCAGCAGAGACTTTGGGACTAGCCCCCCCTACAATGAGCAGTTCTTC.

This chain connects TRBV9 to TRBJ2-1; 9 bases map to TRBD1. CDR1 and CDR2 (germline): SGDLS, YYNGEE. The length of the CDR3 is 18 residues. V shed 0 bases and J 8 bases; nucleotides not matched to a gene: 15. DNA for the CDR3: TGTGCCAGCAGCGTAGCTACCCAATGGGGGGACAGGGTTCATGAGCAGTTCTTC. It specifies CASSVATQWGDRVHEQFF.

Points on this clonotype: At one end, the junction sequence differs from germline, possibly due to a read error. CDR3 nucleotides: TGTGCCAGCAGTAGCGGGAGAATGGATTCCTACGAGCAGAACTTC. Translating gives CASSSGRMDSYEQNF. The V and J genes are TRBV25-1 and TRBJ2-7, with 8 nucleotides matching TRBD2. The CDR3 loop spans 15 amino acids. Germline CDR1 reads MGHDK; CDR2 reads SYGVNS.

This clonotype was counted between two and nine times. The chain recombines TRBV4-3 with TRBJ1-6; tentatively, D is TRBD1 (5 bases). Germline V gene sequence: CDR1 LGHNA, CDR2 YSLEER. The CDR3 covers 16 residues. Between the trimmed V and J ends, which lost 4 bases and 4 bases, there was a span of 14 bases. The CDR3 sequence: CASSPGRANYNSPLHF. CDR3 nucleotides: TGCGCCAGCAGCCCGGGCAGGGCGAATTATAATTCACCCCTCCACTTT.

The sample holds a few counts of this clonotype. The CDR3 region is CASSPPLKNEQFF. The CDR3 region has the DNA TGCGCCAGCAGCCCCCCCCTGAAAAATGAGCAGTTCTTC. The chain combines TRBV4-1 with TRBJ2-1, with D hard to call. V shed 4 bases and J shed 7 bases, with 11 bases lying between them. The CDR3 has 13 residues. Per germline, CDR1 MGHRA and CDR2 YSYEKL.

This clonotype has a count of ten or more. This sequence joins TRBV28 and TRBJ2-1; no reliable D call. In germline, CDR1 is MDHEN, CDR2 SYDVKM. The ends were cut back, 6 bases at V and 10 bases at J, with 13 bases in the middle. The CDR3 consists of 12 residues. The CDR3 region is CASSRTFNEQFF. The CDR3 DNA follows: TGTGCCAGCAGCCGGACGTTTAACGAGCAGTTCTTC.

This clonotype was picked up a small number of times. V gene TRBV27 combines with J gene TRBJ2-4; tentatively, D is TRBD2 (5 bases). Trimming removed 8 bases at V and 0 bases at J, with 20 bases between. The CDR3 loop spans 17 amino acids. Germline CDR1 is MNHEY and CDR2 is SMNVEV (reference sequence). In DNA form, the CDR3 reads TGTGCCAGCTCCCTTAGCTTAGTTGGACTAGCCAAAAACATTCAGTACTTC. Translating it yields CASSLSLVGLAKNIQYF.

This clonotype came up many times. The rearrangement joins TRBV5-6 to TRBJ2-7; no reliable D call. The CDR3 has 14 residues. Germline V lookup: CDR1 SGHDT, CDR2 YYEEEE. Trimming took off 1 base at V and 2 bases at J, with 10 bases between the two ends. CDR3 loop: CASSLSLGTYEQYF. CDR3 DNA sequence: TGTGCCAGCAGCTTGAGTTTGGGCACCTACGAGCAGTACTTC.

This chain connects TRBV12-3 or TRBV12-4 to TRBJ2-5; D uncertain. This CDR3 contains 11 residues. V was trimmed by 6 bases and J by 9 bases, leaving 11 bases between them. The CDR3 here is CASSPGWAQYF. The CDR3 DNA is TGTGCCAGCAGCCCCGGATGGGCCCAGTACTTC.

This chain uses TRBV4-3 with TRBJ2-1, with 10 bases matching TRBD2. The CDR3 covers 16 residues. J lost 3 bases, V lost 4 bases, and 6 bases had no gene match. In germline, CDR1 is LGHNA, CDR2 YSLEER. The CDR3 region is CASSLGRTSGYNEQFF. The CDR3 DNA follows: TGCGCCAGCAGCCTAGGCCGGACTAGCGGCTACAATGAGCAGTTCTTC.

This clonotype was picked up a small number of times. This sequence joins TRBV27 and TRBJ2-2; no definite D call. Deletions cut 0 bases from V and 3 bases from J, with 17 bases between. The CDR3 runs to 18 residues. CDR1 and CDR2 from the germline V gene are MNHEY and SMNVEV (reference sequence). The CDR3 DNA reads as TGTGCCAGCAGTTTATCCCAGGTGGCAGTTCATTACACCGGGGAGCTGTTTTTT. Its protein product is CASSLSQVAVHYTGELFF.

This clonotype was found a few times. The chain carries TRBV27 and TRBJ2-2; unclear D gene. Between the trimmed V and J ends, which lost 5 bases and 3 bases, there was a span of 10 bases. Germline V CDR1 and CDR2: MNHEY, SMNVEV (reference sequence). This CDR3 is 14 amino acids long. In nucleotides, the CDR3 is TGTGCCAGCAGTCCTGAATGGGACACCGGGGAGCTGTTTTTT. It is translated as CASSPEWDTGELFF.

This clonotype has just a few counts. In DNA, the CDR3 is TGTGCCAGCAGCCCTCAGGGGGCTACTGAAGCTTTCTTT. Residues: CASSPQGATEAFF. The chain links TRBV9 to TRBJ1-1, with TRBD1 identical over 8 bases. V was clipped by 4 bases and J by 5 bases; unmatched bases: 4. Per the germline V gene, CDR1 is SGDLS and CDR2 is YYNGEE. The CDR3 contains 13 residues.

The J gene is TRBJ2-4, the V gene TRBV7-8, with D tentatively TRBD1 (7 bases). The CDR3 is 14 residues long. Per the germline V gene, CDR1 is SGHVS and CDR2 is FQNEAQ. With 1 base removed from V and 5 bases from J, the gap between germline ends came to 9 bases. The CDR3: CASSLGRGENIQYF. The CDR3 nucleotides read TGTGCCAGCAGCTTAGGCAGGGGGGAAAACATTCAGTACTTC.

This clonotype was seen at least ten times. This chain's CDR3 is CAVQDLQETQYF. The CDR3 DNA sequence: TGTGCTGTCCAAGACTTACAAGAGACCCAGTACTTC. The rearrangement links TRBV30 to TRBJ2-5; D call uncertain. Per the germline V gene, CDR1 is GTSNPN and CDR2 is SVGIG (reference sequence). The CDR3 is 12 amino acids.

This chain's CDR3 is CASSFNGGEGYTF. The CDR3, as DNA: TGTGCCAGCAGTTTCAATGGGGGGGAAGGCTACACCTTC. The chain carries TRBV12-3 or TRBV12-4 and TRBJ1-2, with D possibly TRBD1 on 5 matching bases. V was shortened by 3 bases and J by 8 bases, with 13 bases between the two germline ends. This CDR3 region has 13 residues.